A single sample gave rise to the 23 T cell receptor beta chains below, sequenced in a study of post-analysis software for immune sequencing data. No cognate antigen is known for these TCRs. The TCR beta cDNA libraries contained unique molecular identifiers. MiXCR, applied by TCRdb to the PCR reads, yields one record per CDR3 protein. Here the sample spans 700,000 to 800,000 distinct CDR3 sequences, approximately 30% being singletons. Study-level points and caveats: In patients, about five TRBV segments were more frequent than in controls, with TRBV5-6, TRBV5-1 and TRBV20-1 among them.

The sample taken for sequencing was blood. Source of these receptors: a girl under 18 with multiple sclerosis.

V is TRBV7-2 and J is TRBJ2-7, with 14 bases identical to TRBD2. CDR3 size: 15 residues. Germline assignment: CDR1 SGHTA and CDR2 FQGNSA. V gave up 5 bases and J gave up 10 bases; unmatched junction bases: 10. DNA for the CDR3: TGTGCCAGCAGCGGCAGACTAGCGGGAGGGGTAGCCCAGTACTTC. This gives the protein CASSGRLAGGVAQYF.

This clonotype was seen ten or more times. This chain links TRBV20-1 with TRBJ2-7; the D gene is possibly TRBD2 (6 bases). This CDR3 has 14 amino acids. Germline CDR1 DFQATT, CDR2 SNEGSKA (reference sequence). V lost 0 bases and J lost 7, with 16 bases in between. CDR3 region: CSARDLEGLLEQYF. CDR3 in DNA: TGCAGTGCTAGAGATCTCGAGGGACTCCTAGAGCAGTACTTC.

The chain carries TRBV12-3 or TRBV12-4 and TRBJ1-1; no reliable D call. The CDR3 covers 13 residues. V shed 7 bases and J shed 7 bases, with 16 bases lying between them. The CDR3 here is CASTDPGRSEAFF. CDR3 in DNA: TGTGCCAGCACTGATCCCGGACGTAGTGAAGCTTTCTTT.

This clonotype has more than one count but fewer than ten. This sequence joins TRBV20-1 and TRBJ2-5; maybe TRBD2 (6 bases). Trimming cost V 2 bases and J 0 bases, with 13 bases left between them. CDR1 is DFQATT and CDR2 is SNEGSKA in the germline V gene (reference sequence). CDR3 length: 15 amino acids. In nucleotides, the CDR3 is TGCAGTGCTAGATCCTCCGGGAGCGACCAAGAGACCCAGTACTTC. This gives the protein CSARSSGSDQETQYF.

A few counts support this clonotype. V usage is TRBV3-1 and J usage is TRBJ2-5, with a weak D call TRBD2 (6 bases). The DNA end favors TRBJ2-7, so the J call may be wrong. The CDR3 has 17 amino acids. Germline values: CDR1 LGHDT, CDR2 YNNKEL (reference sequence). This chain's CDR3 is CASSPGGFLGAHHEQYF. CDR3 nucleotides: TGTGCCAGCAGCCCCGGAGGGTTTTTAGGGGCCCACCACGAGCAGTACTTC.

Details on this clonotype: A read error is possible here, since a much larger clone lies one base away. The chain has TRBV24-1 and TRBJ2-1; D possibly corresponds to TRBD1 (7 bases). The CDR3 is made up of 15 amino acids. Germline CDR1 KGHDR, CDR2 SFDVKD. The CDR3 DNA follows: TGTGCCACCAGTGAGCGGGACAGCTTTTACAATGGGCAGTTCTTC. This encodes CATSERDSFYNGQFF.

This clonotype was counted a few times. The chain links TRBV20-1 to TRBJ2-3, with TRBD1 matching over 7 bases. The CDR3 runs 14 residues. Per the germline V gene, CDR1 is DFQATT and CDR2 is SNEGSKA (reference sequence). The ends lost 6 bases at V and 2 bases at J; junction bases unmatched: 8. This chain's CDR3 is CSAHRGGPTDTQYF. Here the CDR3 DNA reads TGCAGTGCCCACAGGGGCGGACCCACAGATACGCAGTATTTT.

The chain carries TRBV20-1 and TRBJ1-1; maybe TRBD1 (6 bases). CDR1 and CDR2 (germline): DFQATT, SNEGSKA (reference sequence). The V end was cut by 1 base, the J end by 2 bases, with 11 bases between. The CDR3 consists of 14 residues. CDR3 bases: TGCAGTGCTAGAGGGGGAGGGGGAAACACTGAAGCTTTCTTT. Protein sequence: CSARGGGGNTEAFF.

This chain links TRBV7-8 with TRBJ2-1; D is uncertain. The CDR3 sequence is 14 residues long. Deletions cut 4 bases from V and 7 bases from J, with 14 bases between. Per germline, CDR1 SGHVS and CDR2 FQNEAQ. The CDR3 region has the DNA TGTGCCAGCAGCTCCCCCGTTGTGTGGAATGAGCAGTTCTTC. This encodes CASSSPVVWNEQFF.

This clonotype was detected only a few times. CDR3 sequence: CATSRGASGTYNEQFF. For the CDR3, the DNA is TGTGCCACCAGCAGAGGGGCTAGCGGGACCTACAATGAGCAGTTCTTC. This sequence joins TRBV15 and TRBJ2-1; 9 bases agree with TRBD2. The J segment lost 2 bases and the V segment lost 1 base, leaving 3 bases of the junction unmatched. CDR1 LNHNV and CDR2 YYDKDF come from the germline V gene (reference sequence). CDR3 size: 16 residues.

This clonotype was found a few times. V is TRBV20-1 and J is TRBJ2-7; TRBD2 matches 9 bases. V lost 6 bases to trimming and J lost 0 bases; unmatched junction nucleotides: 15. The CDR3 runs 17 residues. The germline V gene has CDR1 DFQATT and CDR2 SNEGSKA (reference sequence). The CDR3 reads CSAIPGLALQSSYEQYF. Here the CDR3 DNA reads TGCAGTGCCATTCCGGGACTAGCTTTGCAGAGCTCCTACGAGCAGTACTTC.

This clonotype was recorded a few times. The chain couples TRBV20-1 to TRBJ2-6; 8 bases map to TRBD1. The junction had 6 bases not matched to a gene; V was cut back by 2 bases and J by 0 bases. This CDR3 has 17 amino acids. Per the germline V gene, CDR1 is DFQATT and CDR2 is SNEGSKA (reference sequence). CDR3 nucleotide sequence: TGCAGTGCTAGACGGGACAGGTCAGCCTCTGGGGCCAACGTCCTGACTTTC. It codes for CSARRDRSASGANVLTF.

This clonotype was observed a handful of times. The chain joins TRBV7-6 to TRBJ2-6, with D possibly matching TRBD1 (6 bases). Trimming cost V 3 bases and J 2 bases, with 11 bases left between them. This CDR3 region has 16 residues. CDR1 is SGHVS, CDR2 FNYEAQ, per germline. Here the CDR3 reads CASSLQGFTGANVLTF. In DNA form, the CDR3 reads TGTGCCAGCAGCTTGCAGGGGTTCACTGGGGCCAACGTCCTGACTTTC.

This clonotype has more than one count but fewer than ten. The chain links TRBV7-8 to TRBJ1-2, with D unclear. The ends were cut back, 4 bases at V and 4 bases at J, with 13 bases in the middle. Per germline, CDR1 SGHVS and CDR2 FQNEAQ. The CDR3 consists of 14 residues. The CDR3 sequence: CASSWEGVGYGYTF. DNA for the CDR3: TGTGCCAGCAGCTGGGAGGGAGTAGGCTATGGCTACACCTTC. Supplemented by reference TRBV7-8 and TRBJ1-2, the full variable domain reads GAGVSQSPRYKVAKRGQDVALRCDPISGHVSLFWYQQALGQGPEFLTYFQNEAQLDKSGLPSDRFFAERPEGSVSTLKIQRTQQEDSAVYLCASSWEGVGYGYTFGSGTRLTVV.

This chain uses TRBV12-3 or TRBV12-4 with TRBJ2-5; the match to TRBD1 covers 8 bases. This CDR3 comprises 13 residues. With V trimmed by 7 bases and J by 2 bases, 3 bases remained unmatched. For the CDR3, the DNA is TGTGCCAGCACTCAGGGGGCTCAAGAGACCCAGTACTTC. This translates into CASTQGAQETQYF.

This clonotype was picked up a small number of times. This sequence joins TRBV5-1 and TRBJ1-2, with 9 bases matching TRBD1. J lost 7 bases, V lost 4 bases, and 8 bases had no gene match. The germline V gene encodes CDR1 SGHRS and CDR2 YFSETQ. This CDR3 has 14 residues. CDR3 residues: CASSTDGTGFGYTF. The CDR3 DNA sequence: TGCGCCAGCAGCACCGACGGGACAGGGTTTGGCTACACCTTC.

The CDR3, as DNA: TGTGCCAGCAGATCCGGGACCGACGCGGATTCACCCCTCCACTTT. This encodes CASRSGTDADSPLHF. V and J are TRBV5-4 and TRBJ1-6; a weak D match, TRBD1 (5 bases). V was pared by 5 bases and J by 8 bases, with 17 bases between. CDR1 and CDR2 from the germline V gene are SGHNT and YYREEE (reference sequence). This CDR3 is 15 amino acids long.

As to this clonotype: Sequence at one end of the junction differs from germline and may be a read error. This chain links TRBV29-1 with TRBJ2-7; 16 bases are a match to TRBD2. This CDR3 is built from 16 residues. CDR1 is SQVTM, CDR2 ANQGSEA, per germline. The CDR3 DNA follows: TGCAGCGTTACCGGGACTAGCGGGAGGGCATCCTACGGGCAGTACTTC. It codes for CSVTGTSGRASYGQYF.

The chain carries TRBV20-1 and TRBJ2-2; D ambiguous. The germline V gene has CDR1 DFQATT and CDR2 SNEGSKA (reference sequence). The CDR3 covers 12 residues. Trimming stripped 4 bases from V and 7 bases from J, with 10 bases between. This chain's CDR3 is CSAMGRSGELFF. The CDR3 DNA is TGCAGTGCTATGGGTCGAAGCGGGGAGCTGTTTTTT.

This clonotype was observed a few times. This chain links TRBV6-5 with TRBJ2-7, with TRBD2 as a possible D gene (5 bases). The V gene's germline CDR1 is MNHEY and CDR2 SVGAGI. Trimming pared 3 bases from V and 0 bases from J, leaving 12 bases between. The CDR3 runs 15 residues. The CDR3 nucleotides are TGTGCCAGCAGTTATGGGAGTTCAGTCTCCTACGAGCAGTACTTC. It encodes CASSYGSSVSYEQYF.

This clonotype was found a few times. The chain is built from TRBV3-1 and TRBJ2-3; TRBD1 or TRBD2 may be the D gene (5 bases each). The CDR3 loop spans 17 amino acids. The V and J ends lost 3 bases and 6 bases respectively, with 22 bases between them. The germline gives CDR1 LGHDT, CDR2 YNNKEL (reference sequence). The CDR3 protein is CASSHTKGRGMLDTQYF. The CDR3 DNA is TGTGCCAGCAGCCACACGAAGGGACGAGGGATGTTGGATACGCAGTATTTT.

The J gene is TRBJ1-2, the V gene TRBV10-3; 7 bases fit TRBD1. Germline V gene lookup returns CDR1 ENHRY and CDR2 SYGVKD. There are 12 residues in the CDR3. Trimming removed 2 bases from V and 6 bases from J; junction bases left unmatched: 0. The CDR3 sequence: CAISETGDGYTF. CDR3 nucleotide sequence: TGTGCCATCAGTGAGACAGGGGATGGCTACACCTTC.

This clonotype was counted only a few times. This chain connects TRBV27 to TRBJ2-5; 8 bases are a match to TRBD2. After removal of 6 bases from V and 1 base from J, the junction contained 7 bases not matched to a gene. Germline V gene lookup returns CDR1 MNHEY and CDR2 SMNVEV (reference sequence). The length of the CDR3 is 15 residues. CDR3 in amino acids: CASREVGGAQETQYF. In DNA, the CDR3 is TGTGCCAGCAGGGAGGTCGGGGGGGCCCAAGAGACCCAGTACTTC.